The text below deals with one T cell receptor (beta chain). CDR1 is LNHDA, CDR2 SQIVND, per germline (reference sequence). The V and J ends lost 1 base and 4 bases respectively, with 13 bases between them. The length of the CDR3 is 15 residues. These data belong to a study of shared clonotypes between healthy human individuals. Sequencing was performed with immunoSEQ multiplex PCR; in TCRdb, only in-frame clones are kept and a portion is missing. The sample lists about 2.1 million clones; about 93% were seen once. Terminally differentiated effector memory CD45RA+ cells were excluded from the naive CD8 cells, which were CD45RO-negative and positively selected for CCR7.

Input material: naive CD8+ T cells from PBMCs. This sequence was found in a man between 18 and 29 years old in good health. Some clones in this sample may be carry-over from other donors' samples. The rearrangement links TRBV19 to TRBJ1-1; D unclear. DNA for the CDR3: TGTGCCAGTAGTATAGGCTTCTACATGGGCACTGAAGCTTTCTTT. It codes for CASSIGFYMGTEAFF.